Listed below are T cell receptor beta chains from one sample, sequenced in a study of vaccination and CD4 T cells after COVID-19. Via MiXCR, TCRdb re-called the PCR reads, giving one row per CDR3 protein. Of more than 10,000 distinct CDR3 sequences listed, 45% to 55% are singletons. Antigens of these TCRs are unknown. The material sequenced was CD4+ T cells from blood, cultured in vitro. The receptor source for this set is a human donor who had recovered from COVID-19. Each CDR3 is given with its conserved first and last residue. The D gene is left open where the match is weak. Rows may omit the clone size; those that give it use once, few, many or a size class.

V gene,CDR3 length,J gene,D gene,clone size,CDR3 protein,CDR3 DNA
TRBV5-1,16,TRBJ2-1,TRBD2,-,CASSGGLAGGSTEQFF,TGCGCCAGCAGCGGGGGACTAGCGGGAGGGAGCACCGAGCAGTTCTTC
TRBV7-2,11,TRBJ2-3,-,medium-sized,CASSLTDTQYF,TGTGCCAGCAGCTTAACAGATACGCAGTATTTT
TRBV9,15,TRBJ1-6,TRBD1,-,CASSPAGQGESPLHF,TGTGCCAGCAGCCCAGCGGGACAGGGGGAATCACCCCTCCACTTT
TRBV6-1,14,TRBJ2-7,-,-,CASTSIVSSYEQYF,TGTGCCAGCACCAGTATAGTGAGCTCCTACGAGCAGTACTTC
TRBV7-9,13,TRBJ2-7,-,-,CASTISPPYEQYF,TGTGCCAGCACCATCTCTCCTCCCTACGAGCAGTACTTC
TRBV6-1,14,TRBJ2-5,TRBD1,-,CASRGQGFFGTQYF,TGTGCCAGCAGGGGACAGGGGTTTTTCGGGACCCAGTACTTC
TRBV10-3,17,TRBJ2-1,TRBD2,-,CAISPRTSGSMGNEQFF,TGTGCCATCAGCCCTAGGACTAGCGGGAGTATGGGCAATGAGCAGTTCTTC
TRBV28,14,TRBJ2-2,-,-,CASSLRVYTGELFF,TGTGCCAGCAGTTTGAGGGTGTACACCGGGGAGCTGTTTTTT
TRBV7-2,15,TRBJ2-1,TRBD2,-,CASSRGTSGRNEQFF,TGTGCCAGCAGCAGAGGGACTAGCGGACGTAATGAGCAGTTCTTC
TRBV7-2,17,TRBJ1-2,-,-,CASSRTGAGRANYGYTF,TGTGCCAGCAGCCGCACGGGGGCGGGCAGGGCTAACTATGGCTACACCTTC
TRBV7-9,14,TRBJ1-3,TRBD1,-,CASRNRGLGNTIYF,TGTGCCAGCCGTAACAGGGGGCTGGGAAACACCATATATTTT
TRBV30,16,TRBJ1-2,TRBD1,-,CAWSPKGQGQFSGYTF,TGTGCCTGGAGCCCCAAGGGACAGGGGCAATTCTCTGGCTACACCTTC
TRBV4-1,15,TRBJ2-7,-,-,CASSQAWRGSYEQYF,TGCGCCAGCAGCCAAGCCTGGAGAGGCTCCTACGAGCAGTACTTC
TRBV20-1,13,TRBJ2-7,-,few,CSAAQGSSYEQYF,TGCAGTGCCGCGCAGGGGTCCTCCTACGAGCAGTACTTC
TRBV19,14,TRBJ2-7,-,few,CASSNRDGAYEQYF,TGTGCCAGTAGTAACCGGGACGGGGCCTACGAGCAGTACTTC